This T cell receptor beta chain comes out of a study of post-analysis software for immune sequencing data (dated by TCRdb to the mid-2010s). About the full investigation: The recorded disease courses included relapsing-remitting, secondary progressive and progressive-relapsing multiple sclerosis, and some patients had no subtype annotation. Patient repertoires were compared against roughly 12 previously published healthy control repertoires from donors aged about 6 to 27 years. A subset of samples was prepared in parallel using single-end sample barcoding, then pooled and co-amplified after Illumina adapter ligation.

The library relied on PCR. Sequencing relied on an Illumina HiSeq 2500. To reduce PCR and sequencing biases, unique molecular identifiers were incorporated into the TCR beta cDNA libraries. Every 1 to 10 million input T cells yielded some 500,000 cDNA molecules, meaning each molecule approximated one T cell. The same protocol used for the earlier healthy control dataset was applied to prepare and sequence the patient libraries. Samples belonging to the same batch were prepared together, multiplexed and sequenced on a shared HiSeq lane. The original pipeline was this. Raw barcoded reads were processed with MIGEC, discarding single-read molecular identifier groups before consensus assembly and CDR3 extraction. Clonotype tables were post-analysed with VDJtools, and diversity was normalized by down-sampling all datasets to the smallest sample size. Repertoire overlap clustering matched CDR3 amino acid but not nucleotide sequences to correct batch-related cross-sample contamination. TCRdb took the public reads, trimmed them with fastp at Q25, ran MiXCR for clone calling and kept in-frame beta chains. Merged by CDR3 protein, the rows form single entries marked with the most common genes and DNA. The V and J calls were not made by the authors but by TCRdb's processing. This sample holds about 460,000 distinct CDR3 sequences; over 35% were observed only once. Jointly, the top ten make up 12% of the sample.

To demonstrate the VDJtools post-analysis software, the study profiled TCR beta repertoires from the peripheral blood of about a dozen young patients with multiple sclerosis. The patients with multiple sclerosis were children and adolescents between about 6 and 16 years of age. General study outcomes and caveats: Direct clustering with F measure showed strong co-clustering of samples prepared in the same batch, prompting a batch-effect correction. The control group was slightly older than the multiple sclerosis patient group. Significantly higher frequencies in patients than in controls were found for about five TRBV segments, including TRBV5-6, TRBV5-1 and TRBV20-1. Multiple sclerosis patients had significantly lower normalized Chao1 diversity than controls, a result that suggests substantial peripheral T-cell clonal expansion.

This clonotype was detected a few times. Its antigen has not been determined. No qualities accompany the bases; no much larger clone lies one base away. Unmatched junction bases come to 2, with V trimmed by 6 bases and J by 4 bases. The CDR3 measures 13 amino acids from cysteine to phenylalanine. The retained sequence is limited to the CDR3, 39 bases, with the frame set at the first base. From the germline V gene, CDR1 is MNHEY and CDR2 is SVGAGI. The chain is encoded by TRBV6-5 joined to TRBJ1-5, and 8 junction bases match TRBD1. The specimen sequenced was blood. This receptor was identified in a girl under 18 with multiple sclerosis. This receptor has the CDR3 CASRRQGNQPQHF. The base sequence is TGTGCCAGCAGGCGACAGGGGAATCAGCCCCAGCATTTT.